This TCR beta chain was sequenced during a study of control samples from healthy donors and cancer patients. This clone has more than one count but fewer than ten. Measured with immunoSEQ multiplex PCR; TCRdb has only the in-frame clones, and not every one. The table has under 65,000 clones, 80% to 90% seen once. The germline V gene has CDR1 SGHVS and CDR2 FQNEAQ. The CDR3 extends over 15 amino acids. With 5 bases clipped from V and 5 bases from J, the junction kept 10 bases outside the gene matches. The chain has TRBV7-8 and TRBJ1-2; 8 bases are a match to TRBD1. Source material: PBMCs. The clonotype comes from a woman aged 50 to 65 with lung cancer. The DNA for the CDR3 is TGTGCCAGCAGCCCTGGACAGGGTTGGGTTTATGGCTACACCTTC. Protein product: CASSPGQGWVYGYTF. Together with reference TRBV7-8 and TRBJ1-2, the CDR3 gives the full variable domain: GAGVSQSPRYKVAKRGQDVALRCDPISGHVSLFWYQQALGQGPEFLTYFQNEAQLDKSGLPSDRFFAERPEGSVSTLKIQRTQQEDSAVYLCASSPGQGWVYGYTFGSGTRLTVV.